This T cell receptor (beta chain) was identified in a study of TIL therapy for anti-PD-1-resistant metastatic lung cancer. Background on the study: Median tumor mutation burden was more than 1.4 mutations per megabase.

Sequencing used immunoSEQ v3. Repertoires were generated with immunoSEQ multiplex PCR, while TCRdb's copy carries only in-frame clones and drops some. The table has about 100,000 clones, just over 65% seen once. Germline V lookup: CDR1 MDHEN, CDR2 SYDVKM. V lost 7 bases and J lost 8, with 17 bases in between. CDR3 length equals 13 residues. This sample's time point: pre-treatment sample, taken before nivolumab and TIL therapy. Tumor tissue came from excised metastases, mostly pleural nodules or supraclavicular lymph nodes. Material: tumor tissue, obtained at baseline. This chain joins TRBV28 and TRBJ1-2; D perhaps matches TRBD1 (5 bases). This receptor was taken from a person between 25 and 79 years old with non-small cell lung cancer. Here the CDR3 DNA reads TGTGCCAGCATCCAGGGCACCAGTTCGGGCTACACCTTC. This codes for CASIQGTSSGYTF.